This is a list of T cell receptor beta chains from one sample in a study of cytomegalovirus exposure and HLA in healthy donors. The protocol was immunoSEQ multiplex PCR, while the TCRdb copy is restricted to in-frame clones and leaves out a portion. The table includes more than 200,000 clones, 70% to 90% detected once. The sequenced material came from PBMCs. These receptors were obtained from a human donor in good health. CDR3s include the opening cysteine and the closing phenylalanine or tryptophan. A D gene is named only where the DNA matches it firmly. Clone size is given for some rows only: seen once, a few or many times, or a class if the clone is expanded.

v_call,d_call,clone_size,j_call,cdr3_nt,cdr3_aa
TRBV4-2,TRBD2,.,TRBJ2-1,TGTGCCAGCAGCCAGGGAACCCGGGAGGCGGGGGTCTCTGAGCAGTTCTTC,CASSQGTREAGVSEQFF
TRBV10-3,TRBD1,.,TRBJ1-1,TGTGCCATCAGCCAGGGGGCGAACACTGAAGCTTTCTTT,CAISQGANTEAFF
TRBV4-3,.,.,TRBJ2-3,TGCGCCAGCAGCCTCGAGGGGCGGGGGCCGCAGTATTTT,CASSLEGRGPQYF
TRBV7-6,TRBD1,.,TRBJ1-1,TGTGCCAGCAGCCACTACAGGGGACGATTCACTGAAGCTTTCTTT,CASSHYRGRFTEAFF
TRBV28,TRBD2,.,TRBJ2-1,TGTGCCAGCAGGTCCCATAGTCAGCGGGGCTACAATGAGCAGTTCTTC,CASRSHSQRGYNEQFF
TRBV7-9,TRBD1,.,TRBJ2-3,TGTTCCAGCAGCCTTGACAGGGTTGCAGATACGCAGTATTTT,CSSSLDRVADTQYF
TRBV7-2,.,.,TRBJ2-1,TGTGCCAGCAGCTTAGTCGGTGAGGCGGAGCAGTTCTTC,CASSLVGEAEQFF
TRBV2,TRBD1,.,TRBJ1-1,TGTGCCAGCAGCCCTAGACAGGGTGGGGACACTGAAGCTTTCTTT,CASSPRQGGDTEAFF
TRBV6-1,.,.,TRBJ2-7,TGTGCCAGCAGTGGCTTGGCTTTAAGGGGATACGAGCAGTACTTC,CASSGLALRGYEQYF
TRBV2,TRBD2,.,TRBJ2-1,TGTGCCAGCAAGCGGGAGGACGTTGAGCAGTTCTTC,CASKREDVEQFF
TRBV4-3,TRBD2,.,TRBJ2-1,TGCGCCAGCAGCCAAGAGAACCGACTAGCGGGACGTGAGCAGTTCTTC,CASSQENRLAGREQFF
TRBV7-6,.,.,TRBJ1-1,TGTGCCAGCAGCTTAGTAGCGGGGGTGAACACTGAAGCTTTCTTT,CASSLVAGVNTEAFF
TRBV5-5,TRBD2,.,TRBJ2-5,TGTGCCAGCAGCTTACGGCCTAGCGGTCAAGAGACCCAGTACTTC,CASSLRPSGQETQYF
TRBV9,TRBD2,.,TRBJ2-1,TGTGCCAGCAGCGTCTCTAGCGGATCCTACAATGAGCAGTTCTTC,CASSVSSGSYNEQFF
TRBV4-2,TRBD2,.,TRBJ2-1,TGTGCCAGCAGCCCCTCCGGGACTAGCGCGTACAATGAGCAGTTCTTC,CASSPSGTSAYNEQFF
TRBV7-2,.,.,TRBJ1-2,TGTGCCAGCAGCTTTAGGGTCGGGGGGACACTAACTAACTATGGCTACACCTTC,CASSFRVGGTLTNYGYTF
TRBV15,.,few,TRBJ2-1,TGTGCCACCAGCAGAGATGGAGGGCAAGGTCACAATGAGCAGTTCTTC,CATSRDGGQGHNEQFF
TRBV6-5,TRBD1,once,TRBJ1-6,TGTGCCAGCAGATCCGACAGGGGAAATAATTCACCCCTCCACTTT,CASRSDRGNNSPLHF
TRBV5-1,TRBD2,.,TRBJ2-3,TGCGCCACTTCTCGGACTAGCGGGAGCGAGTATACGCAGTATTTT,CATSRTSGSEYTQYF
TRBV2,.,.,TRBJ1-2,TGTGCCAGCAGTCTAGCTGACGGGCACTATGGCTACACCTTC,CASSLADGHYGYTF
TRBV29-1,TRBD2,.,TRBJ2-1,TGCAGCGTTGGTCCCCCCTCTAGCGGGAGAACAGATGAGCAGTTCTTC,CSVGPPSSGRTDEQFF
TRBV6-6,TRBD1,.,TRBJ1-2,TGTGCCAGCAGTACAGCCGGGACAGGGACCGGCTACACCTTC,CASSTAGTGTGYTF
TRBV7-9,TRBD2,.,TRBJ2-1,TGTGCCAGCAGCTTAGGGACTAGCGGGGCCGATGAGCAGTTCTTC,CASSLGTSGADEQFF
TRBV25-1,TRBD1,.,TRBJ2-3,TGTGCCAGCAGTGAGGTGGGGACAGGGGGCACAGATACGCAGTATTTT,CASSEVGTGGTDTQYF
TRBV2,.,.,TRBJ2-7,TGTGCCAGCAGTGATGCTAGCGTCTACGAGCAGTACTTC,CASSDASVYEQYF
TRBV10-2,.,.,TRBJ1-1,TGCGCCAGCAGGTTGGGGGGTGACGGTGAAGCTTTCTTT,CASRLGGDGEAFF
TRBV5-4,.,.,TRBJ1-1,TGTGCCAGCAGCTCAAGGACATTCTACACTGAAGCTTTCTTT,CASSSRTFYTEAFF
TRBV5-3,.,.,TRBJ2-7,TGTGCCAGAAGCAGCCTTTCGCGGCTCCTCTACGAGCAGTACTTC,CARSSLSRLLYEQYF
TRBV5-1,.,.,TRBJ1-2,TGCGCCAGCAGCTTGGTAGACAGAAACTATGGCTACACCTTC,CASSLVDRNYGYTF
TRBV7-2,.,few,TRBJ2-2,TGTGCCAGCAGCTTGCTCCACTCGACGAACACCGGGGAGCTGTTTTTT,CASSLLHSTNTGELFF
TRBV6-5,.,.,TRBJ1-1,TGTGCCAGCAGTTACTCCGCGGGGGCAGGGTATGAAGCTTTCTTT,CASSYSAGAGYEAFF
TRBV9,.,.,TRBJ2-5,TGTGCCAGCAGCGCCACCGGTCTGGAGACCCAGTACTTC,CASSATGLETQYF
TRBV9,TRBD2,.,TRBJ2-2,TGTGCCAGCAGACCGACTGGGAGGGCGACCGGGGAGCTGTTTTTT,CASRPTGRATGELFF
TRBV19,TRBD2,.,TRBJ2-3,TGTGCCAGTAGTAACGTAGCGGGCTCGTCCACAGATACGCAGTATTTT,CASSNVAGSSTDTQYF
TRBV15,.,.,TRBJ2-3,TGTGCCACCAGCATAAGGGGTTGGGGCACAGATACGCAGTATTTT,CATSIRGWGTDTQYF
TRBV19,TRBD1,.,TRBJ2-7,TGTGCCAGTAGTATTCCGGGACAGGGGCACGAGCAGTACTTC,CASSIPGQGHEQYF
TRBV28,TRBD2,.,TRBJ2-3,TGTGCCAGCAGTCTCGGGACTAGCGGGATTTCGACAGATACGCAGTATTTT,CASSLGTSGISTDTQYF
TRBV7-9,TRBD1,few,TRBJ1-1,TGTTCCAGCAGCCTCCTAGACAGGGCTGTGAACACTGAAGCTTTCTTT,CSSSLLDRAVNTEAFF
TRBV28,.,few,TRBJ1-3,TGTGCCAGCAGTTTAACACCCTCTGGAAACACCATATATTTT,CASSLTPSGNTIYF
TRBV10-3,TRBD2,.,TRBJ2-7,TGTGCCATAGCGGGAGAGGAAGTCTACGAGCAGTACTTC,CAIAGEEVYEQYF
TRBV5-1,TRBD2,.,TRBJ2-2,TGCGCCAGTCAAATGTCGGGAGGGCCCTTTGGTGCCGGGGAGCTGTTTTTT,CASQMSGGPFGAGELFF
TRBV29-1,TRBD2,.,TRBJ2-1,TGCAGCGTTGTCTCACTAGCGGGGTACAATGAGCAGTTCTTC,CSVVSLAGYNEQFF
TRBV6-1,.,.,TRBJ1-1,TGTGCCAGCAGTGGGAGGGGGGGTCTCACTGAAGCTTTCTTT,CASSGRGGLTEAFF
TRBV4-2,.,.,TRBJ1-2,TGTGCCAGCAGCCAAGCCGACAGGACCAACTATGGCTACACCTTC,CASSQADRTNYGYTF